The rows below give T cell receptor beta chains drawn from one sample of a study of cytotoxic CD8 clonotypes in ibrutinib-treated CLL. Repertoires were generated with immunoSEQ multiplex PCR, while TCRdb's copy carries only in-frame clones and drops some. The sample lists about 140,000 clones; 60% to 80% were seen once. The source was PBMCs, collected after 12 months of ibrutinib treatment. The receptors were gathered from a human donor with chronic lymphocytic leukemia. CDR3s include the opening cysteine and the closing phenylalanine or tryptophan. The D gene is left open where the match is weak. Expanded clones get a size class; other rows say once, few or many, or leave the size out.

clone_size j_call v_call d_call cdr3_aa cdr3_nt
NA TRBJ1-5 TRBV7-8 NA CASSLEGFGNQPQHF TGTGCCAGCAGCTTGGAGGGGTTTGGCAATCAGCCCCAGCATTTT
NA TRBJ1-5 TRBV2 NA CASSEAKGLSNQPQHF TGTGCCAGCAGTGAAGCCAAGGGGCTAAGCAATCAGCCCCAGCATTTT
NA TRBJ2-7 TRBV27 TRBD2 CASSYGTSGTYEQYF TGTGCCAGCAGTTACGGGACTAGCGGGACGTACGAGCAGTACTTC
NA TRBJ1-2 TRBV7-9 TRBD1 CASSEQDRISGYTF TGTGCCAGCAGCGAACAGGACAGGATAAGTGGCTACACCTTC
many TRBJ2-1 TRBV2 NA CASSRDRHRQFF TGTGCCAGCAGTAGGGACCGACACCGGCAGTTCTTC
NA TRBJ2-7 TRBV29-1 TRBD1 CSAGTATYEQYF TGCAGCGCCGGGACAGCAACCTACGAGCAGTACTTC
few TRBJ1-4 TRBV29-1 NA CSVRDTSNEKLFF TGCAGCGTGAGGGACACCTCTAATGAAAAACTGTTTTTT
few TRBJ1-5 TRBV5-6 NA CASSLLGVGNQPQHF TGTGCCAGCAGCTTGTTAGGGGTTGGCAATCAGCCCCAGCATTTT
NA TRBJ1-2 TRBV15 TRBD1 CATSRGGTGDNYGYTF TGTGCCACCAGCAGAGGAGGGACAGGGGACAACTATGGCTACACCTTC
NA TRBJ2-5 TRBV19 NA CATRWGSGQETQYF TGTGCCACTCGTTGGGGGAGTGGGCAAGAGACCCAGTACTTC
NA TRBJ1-1 TRBV5-6 NA CASSLTVTEAFF TGTGCCAGCAGCTTGACAGTAACTGAAGCTTTCTTT
NA TRBJ2-7 TRBV19 TRBD2 CASREGTSGHYEQYF TGTGCCAGTAGAGAAGGGACTAGCGGGCATTACGAGCAGTACTTC
NA TRBJ2-3 TRBV18 NA CASSPPDVTDTQYF TGTGCCAGCTCACCACCGGATGTAACAGATACGCAGTATTTT
NA TRBJ2-7 TRBV5-1 TRBD2 CASSLGSGHYEQYF TGCGCCAGCAGCTTGGGTAGCGGGCACTACGAGCAGTACTTC
few TRBJ1-4 TRBV9 TRBD1 CASSPGQQLNEKLFF TGTGCCAGCAGCCCGGGACAGCAACTTAATGAAAAACTGTTTTTT
NA TRBJ2-3 TRBV9 NA CASSVGRVSTSTDTQYF TGTGCCAGCAGCGTAGGCAGGGTGAGCACTAGCACAGATACGCAGTATTTT
NA TRBJ2-7 TRBV9 TRBD2 CASSVGNPGLAYEQYF TGTGCCAGCAGCGTAGGGAACCCGGGACTAGCGTACGAGCAGTACTTC
NA TRBJ2-5 TRBV27 NA CASSSRGQETQYF TGTGCCAGCAGTTCACGGGGGCAAGAGACCCAGTACTTC
NA TRBJ1-2 TRBV6-5 TRBD1 CASSTYGQGNYGYTF TGTGCCAGCAGTACCTACGGACAGGGGAATTATGGCTACACCTTC
NA TRBJ1-4 TRBV6-5 NA CASSYTGGSEKLFF TGTGCCAGCAGTTACACGGGGGGATCTGAAAAACTGTTTTTT
NA TRBJ1-3 TRBV19 NA CASSIRQYSGNTIYF TGTGCCAGTAGTATAAGACAGTACTCTGGAAACACCATATATTTT
NA TRBJ2-1 TRBV11-3 TRBD2 CASSLDALAGPYNEQFF TGTGCCAGCAGCTTAGACGCCTTAGCGGGCCCGTACAATGAGCAGTTCTTC
NA TRBJ2-7 TRBV5-6 TRBD1 CASSQNPARDRHYEQYF TGTGCCAGCAGTCAGAACCCCGCCCGGGACAGGCACTACGAGCAGTACTTC
NA TRBJ2-2 TRBV7-2 TRBD2 CASSLLAVGELFF TGTGCCAGCAGCCTTCTAGCGGTCGGGGAGCTGTTTTTT
once TRBJ2-7 TRBV10-3 NA CAITPGVRSYEQYF TGTGCCATCACGCCGGGGGTGAGGTCCTACGAGCAGTACTTC
NA TRBJ2-7 TRBV6-1 NA CASSEYGSHGTGEAQYF TGTGCCAGCAGTGAATATGGGTCCCACGGGACCGGCGAGGCGCAGTACTTC
few TRBJ2-5 TRBV18 NA CASSHRYQETQYF TGTGCCAGCTCACACCGGTACCAAGAGACCCAGTACTTC
NA TRBJ2-3 TRBV19 TRBD2 CASSIGLAGDTQYF TGTGCCAGTAGTATAGGCCTAGCGGGGGATACGCAGTATTTT
NA TRBJ2-7 TRBV5-5 NA CASSFPGRNEQYF TGTGCCAGCAGCTTCCCCGGGAGAAACGAGCAGTACTTC
NA TRBJ2-5 TRBV7-3 NA CASSLRAQETQYF TGTGCCAGCAGCTTAAGGGCCCAAGAGACCCAGTACTTC
few TRBJ2-7 TRBV5-4 TRBD2 CASSSGTSGGFYEQYF TGTGCCAGCAGTTCCGGGACTAGCGGGGGATTCTACGAGCAGTACTTC
once TRBJ2-7 TRBV7-2 TRBD2 CASTRGGSRYEQYF TGTGCCAGCACCCGGGGAGGGTCCAGGTACGAGCAGTACTTC